This TCR beta chain was observed in a study of T cells after yellow fever vaccination. TCRdb called the 5' RACE reads again in MiXCR, with one record for every CDR3 protein. The table shows about 300,000 distinct CDR3 sequences, with roughly 4.3% occurring only once. This clonotype was seen at least ten times. Its cognate antigen is unknown. The V and J ends lost 4 bases and 0 bases, in that order; junction bases with no gene match: 11. Germline V gene lookup returns CDR1 SGHRS and CDR2 YFSETQ. This CDR3 has 18 residues. Whole-study results and caveats: FACS-sorted repertoires might harbor abundant contaminating clonotypes from the bulk population. Most primary-vaccination clones reappeared after the booster (about 97% CD4, 75% to 90% CD8). It was a weaker secondary response, yet one that peaked faster, at day 5 versus 15.

This clonotype was sampled from a man younger than 30 who received the YFV17D yellow fever vaccine. This chain joins TRBV5-1 and TRBJ2-2; TRBD2 agrees at 8 bases. The sequencing here drew on PBMCs, taken 5 days after the yellow fever booster vaccination. The CDR3 protein is CASSAPSAGGTNTGELFF. The CDR3, as DNA: TGCGCCAGCAGCGCACCCTCGGCGGGGGGTACGAACACCGGGGAGCTGTTTTTT.